The 32 T cell receptor beta chains in this list originate from one sample, sequenced in a study of CD8 T cells in Susac syndrome. Random hexamers were used to reverse transcribe an amount of roughly 0.5 to 1 ug RNA. In TCRdb, the immunoSEQ multiplex PCR reads were re-called with MiXCR into one record per CDR3 protein. The repertoire holds approximately 180,000 distinct CDR3 sequences, about 93% seen once, with 0.099% in the top ten. What was sequenced was CD4+ T cells from PBMCs. The origin of the receptors is a human donor with Susac syndrome.

The V gene is TRBV29-1, the J gene TRBJ1-1; D is possibly TRBD1 (5 bases). CDR3 size: 12 residues. V lost 2 bases, J lost 4 bases, and 8 bases lay in between. CDR1 SQVTM and CDR2 ANQGSEA come from the germline V gene. The chain's CDR3 is CSVETGGTEAFF. In DNA form, the CDR3 reads TGCAGCGTTGAAACGGGGGGCACTGAAGCTTTCTTT.

This sequence joins TRBV20-1 and TRBJ1-1, with D possibly TRBD1 on 6 matching bases. The V end was cut by 6 bases, the J end by 1 base, with 21 bases between. CDR3 size: 16 residues. The V gene's germline CDR1 is DFQATT and CDR2 SNEGSKA (reference sequence). The CDR3 reads CSAEGGYEGKNTEAFF. CDR3 DNA sequence: TGCAGTGCCGAGGGGGGATATGAGGGGAAGAACACTGAAGCTTTCTTT.

This clonotype was recorded a few times. This chain uses TRBV4-1 with TRBJ1-2; TRBD1 is a possible D gene (5 bases). This CDR3 comprises 15 residues. The germline V gene has CDR1 MGHRA and CDR2 YSYEKL. V lost 3 bases to trimming and J lost 8 bases, with 19 bases between them. The CDR3 loop is CASSQTGTALRGYTF. CDR3 nucleotide sequence: TGCGCCAGCAGCCAGACCGGGACGGCTTTACGGGGCTACACCTTC.

This clonotype was seen only once. The chain is built from TRBV20-1 and TRBJ2-2, with 10 bases aligning to TRBD1. The J segment lost 6 bases and the V segment lost 4 bases, leaving 8 bases of the junction unmatched. The germline V gene encodes CDR1 DFQATT and CDR2 SNEGSKA (reference sequence). CDR3 size: 15 residues. The CDR3 protein is CSAKGGTGAAGELFF. The CDR3 nucleotides are TGCAGTGCTAAGGGGGGGACAGGGGCCGCCGGGGAGCTGTTTTTT.

V usage is TRBV12-3 or TRBV12-4 and J usage is TRBJ1-1; D is perhaps TRBD1 (6 bases). The length of the CDR3 is 14 residues. Trimming took 3 bases from V and 0 from J, leaving 8 bases between them. CDR3 sequence: CASSFQGMNTEAFF. Here the CDR3 DNA reads TGTGCCAGCAGTTTTCAGGGGATGAACACTGAAGCTTTCTTT.

The chain couples TRBV7-2 to TRBJ2-3, with 7 bases fitting TRBD2. After removal of 5 bases from V and 5 bases from J, the junction contained 10 bases not matched to a gene. The germline V gene encodes CDR1 SGHTA and CDR2 FQGNSA. The CDR3 contains 15 residues. Here the CDR3 DNA reads TGTGCCAGCAGCCCCCGGGGGGTGTTGGGAGATACGCAGTATTTT. Its protein product is CASSPRGVLGDTQYF.

The CDR3 region is CSATRKLPYNEQFF. CDR3 sequence (DNA): TGCAGTGCTACCCGTAAGCTCCCCTACAATGAGCAGTTCTTC. The V gene is TRBV20-1, the J gene TRBJ2-1; D is ambiguous. V lost 4 bases and J lost 2, with 12 bases in between. Per the germline V gene, CDR1 is DFQATT and CDR2 is SNEGSKA (reference sequence). The CDR3 loop spans 14 amino acids.

This chain joins TRBV25-1 and TRBJ1-1; D remains ambiguous. The CDR3 is made up of 13 amino acids. Germline V gives CDR1 MGHDK, CDR2 SYGVNS. V was trimmed by 3 bases and J by 5 bases, leaving 10 bases between them. The CDR3 DNA reads as TGTGCCAGCAGTGATCAAGGGAGTACTGAAGCTTTCTTT. As protein: CASSDQGSTEAFF.

The rearrangement joins TRBV27 to TRBJ1-5; D not certain. Looked up from germline, CDR1 is MNHEY and CDR2 is SMNVEV (reference sequence). This CDR3 region has 12 residues. Trimming cost V 8 bases and J 1 base, with 6 bases left between them. CDR3 amino acids: CASWYSNQPQHF. DNA of the CDR3: TGTGCCAGCTGGTACAGCAATCAGCCCCAGCATTTT.

The rearrangement uses TRBV7-2 and TRBJ1-6; the D gene is possibly TRBD1 (6 bases). This CDR3 region has 16 residues. V was trimmed by 4 bases and J by 7 bases, leaving 17 bases between them. Germline V gene data show CDR1 as SGHTA and CDR2 as FQGNSA. CDR3 nucleotide sequence: TGTGCCAGCAGCTCCCCAGGGGCCTCCCGGAATTCACCCCTCCACTTT. This gives the protein CASSSPGASRNSPLHF.

The chain employs TRBV7-2 and TRBJ2-7; TRBD1 matches at 11 bases. Germline CDR1 reads SGHTA; CDR2 reads FQGNSA. With V trimmed by 1 base and J by 2 bases, 1 base remained unmatched. This CDR3 is 15 amino acids long. The CDR3 here is CASSLVGQGAYEQYF. The CDR3 DNA reads TGTGCCAGCAGCTTAGTGGGACAGGGGGCCTACGAGCAGTACTTC.

The chain carries TRBV21-1 and TRBJ2-1; the table gives TRBD2 as D, unverified against the DNA. TRBV21-1 is described as a pseudogene. The CDR3 contains 16 residues. DNA for the CDR3: TGTGCCAGCAGCTCACCGGGACTAGCGGGAGTCCATGAGCAGTTCTTC. Its protein is CASSSPGLAGVHEQFF.

The chain recombines TRBV19 with TRBJ2-1; TRBD2 matches 8 bases. The CDR3 totals 12 residues. The germline V gene has CDR1 LNHDA and CDR2 SQIVND (reference sequence). J lost 9 bases, V lost 5 bases, and 3 bases had no gene match. The CDR3 sequence is CASSLTSGEQFF. The CDR3 region has the DNA TGTGCCAGTAGTTTAACTAGCGGTGAGCAGTTCTTC.

This rearrangement joins TRBV5-6 to TRBJ2-7; tentatively, D is TRBD1 (6 bases). There are 15 residues in the CDR3. V was clipped by 2 bases and J by 2 bases, with 14 bases between them. Germline lookup yields CDR1 SGHDT and CDR2 YYEEEE. The CDR3: CASSFFNRATYEQYF. As DNA, the CDR3 is TGTGCCAGCAGCTTTTTCAACAGGGCCACCTACGAGCAGTACTTC. The whole variable domain, remainder taken from reference TRBV5-6 and TRBJ2-7, is DAGVTQSPTHLIKTRGQQVTLRCSPKSGHDTVSWYQQALGQGPQFIFQYYEEEERQRGNFPDRFSGHQFPNYSSELNVNALLLGDSALYLCASSFFNRATYEQYFGPGTRLTVT.

The V gene is TRBV6-5, the J gene TRBJ2-2, with D perhaps assigned TRBD1 or TRBD2 (5 bases each). This CDR3 is built from 15 residues. Trimming left V 2 bases short and J 5 bases short, with 12 bases between. CDR1 is MNHEY and CDR2 is SVGAGI in the germline V gene. The CDR3 nucleotides are TGTGCCAGCAGTTACGGGACGCCGCGGACCGGGGAGCTGTTTTTT. Translated, it gives CASSYGTPRTGELFF.

This chain connects TRBV5-1 to TRBJ2-5; 11 bases are a match to TRBD2. The germline CDR1 and CDR2 sequences are SGHRS and YFSETQ. The CDR3 is 16 amino acids. The ends lost 2 bases at V and 3 bases at J; junction bases unmatched: 6. CDR3 residues: CASSLSGLAEEETQYF. The CDR3 DNA reads as TGCGCCAGCAGCTTATCGGGACTAGCGGAGGAAGAGACCCAGTACTTC.

DNA for the CDR3: TGTGCCAGCAGTTTGGCCATCTCTGGAAACACCATATATTTT. Amino acid sequence: CASSLAISGNTIYF. The rearrangement uses TRBV12-3 or TRBV12-4 and TRBJ1-3, with D hard to call. Trimming removed 3 bases from V and 0 bases from J, with 6 bases in between. The CDR3 consists of 14 residues.

The chain has TRBV3-1 and TRBJ2-7; D uncertain. Germline V gives CDR1 LGHDT, CDR2 YNNKEL (reference sequence). V was trimmed by 0 bases and J by 9 bases, leaving 15 bases between them. The CDR3 loop spans 14 amino acids. The CDR3 spells CASSQDSAGRRQYF. The CDR3, as DNA: TGTGCCAGCAGCCAAGACTCTGCAGGTCGGAGGCAGTACTTC.

CDR3 DNA: TGTGCCAGTAGTACGGCAGGGAGCAATCAGCCCCAGCATTTT. Translating it yields CASSTAGSNQPQHF. This sequence joins TRBV19 and TRBJ1-5; TRBD1 might be the D (5 bases). Trimming took off 4 bases at V and 1 base at J, with 8 bases between the two ends. Germline loops: CDR1 LNHDA, CDR2 SQIVND (reference sequence). The CDR3 runs to 14 residues.

The gene calls are TRBV19 and TRBJ1-1, with D unclear. Trimming cost V 3 bases and J 4 bases, with 15 bases left between them. There are 15 residues in the CDR3. Germline V lookup: CDR1 LNHDA, CDR2 SQIVND (reference sequence). This CDR3 reads CASSIVEGAGTEAFF. CDR3 sequence (DNA): TGTGCCAGTAGTATTGTGGAGGGCGCCGGCACTGAAGCTTTCTTT. Combining the CDR3 with reference TRBV19 and TRBJ1-1 gives the whole variable domain DGGITQSPKYLFRKEGQNVTLSCEQNLNHDAMYWYRQDPGQGLRLIYYSQIVNDFQKGDIAEGYSVSREKKESFPLTVTSAQKNPTAFYLCASSIVEGAGTEAFFGQGTRLTVV.

The table lists this clonotype with a count of one. The chain recombines TRBV7-9 with TRBJ2-1; TRBD2 matches at 7 bases. The CDR3 consists of 16 residues. Germline CDR1 and CDR2: SEHNR and FQNEAQ (reference sequence). The V segment lost 2 bases and the J segment 3 bases; nucleotides outside the gene matches: 7. Here the CDR3 reads CASSLLGREDYNEQFF. CDR3 coding DNA: TGTGCCAGCAGCTTACTGGGACGGGAGGACTACAATGAGCAGTTCTTC.

The chain carries TRBV18 and TRBJ2-1; D is perhaps TRBD2 (6 bases). Trimming took 1 base from V and 7 from J, leaving 11 bases between them. CDR3 length: 14 residues. Looked up from germline, CDR1 is KGHSH and CDR2 is LQKENI. The CDR3 here is CASSPRRDSNEQFF. As DNA, the CDR3 is TGTGCCAGCTCACCACGCCGGGACTCTAATGAGCAGTTCTTC.

This sequence joins TRBV20-1 and TRBJ2-3; D not certain. Per the germline V gene, CDR1 is DFQATT and CDR2 is SNEGSKA (reference sequence). The V end was cut by 3 bases, the J end by 1 base, with 11 bases between. The CDR3 extends over 14 amino acids. CDR3 amino acids: CSARDGRRTDTQYF. The DNA of the CDR3 is TGCAGTGCTAGGGACGGCCGGCGCACAGATACGCAGTATTTT.

The rearrangement links TRBV7-2 to TRBJ2-2, with D possibly being TRBD2 (6 bases). V gave up 6 bases and J gave up 0 bases, with 11 bases separating them. The CDR3 is made up of 15 amino acids. CDR1 and CDR2 from the germline V gene are SGHTA and FQGNSA. The CDR3 loop reads CASRTGGPNTGELFF. The CDR3 DNA sequence: TGTGCCAGCAGAACCGGGGGACCGAACACCGGGGAGCTGTTTTTT.

This chain links TRBV19 with TRBJ2-5; D may be TRBD1 or TRBD2 (5 bases each). The CDR3 totals 14 residues. Trimming left V 4 bases short and J 12 bases short, with 21 bases between. Germline loops: CDR1 LNHDA, CDR2 SQIVND (reference sequence). CDR3 loop: CASSTTQPGTRKYF. The CDR3 DNA reads TGTGCCAGTAGTACAACTCAGCCTGGGACGAGGAAGTACTTC.

The V gene is TRBV5-1, the J gene TRBJ2-2, with TRBD1 matching over 9 bases. This CDR3 is 15 amino acids long. J gave up 3 bases and V 4 bases, and 4 bases lay outside the gene matches. Germline CDR1 reads SGHRS; CDR2 reads YFSETQ. This CDR3 reads CASSHGQGYTGELFF. DNA of the CDR3: TGCGCCAGCAGCCACGGACAGGGGTACACCGGGGAGCTGTTTTTT. The variable domain in full, with the rest retrieved from reference TRBV5-1 and TRBJ2-2, is KAGVTQTPRYLIKTRGQQVTLSCSPISGHRSVSWYQQTPGQGLQFLFEYFSETQRNKGNFPGRFSGRQFSNSRSEMNVSTLELGDSALYLCASSHGQGYTGELFFGEGSRLTVL.

This chain links TRBV4-1 with TRBJ2-1; no definite D call. The germline gives CDR1 MGHRA, CDR2 YSYEKL. V shed 4 bases and J shed 2 bases, with 15 bases lying between them. The CDR3 spans 16 residues. CDR3 coding DNA: TGCGCCAGCAGCCTAGTTGGCGGCAGCGCCTACAATGAGCAGTTCTTC. Translating gives CASSLVGGSAYNEQFF.

The CDR3 protein is CASSPAGRYNEQFF. CDR3 coding DNA: TGTGCCAGCAGCCCCGCGGGGAGGTACAATGAGCAGTTCTTC. V and J are TRBV11-2 and TRBJ2-1, with D perhaps matching TRBD2 (6 bases). The CDR3 has 14 amino acids. Germline assignment: CDR1 SGHAT and CDR2 FQNNGV. Trimming cost V 5 bases and J 4 bases, with 12 bases left between them.

This chain links TRBV20-1 with TRBJ2-3; perhaps TRBD2 as D (6 bases). Germline V gene sequence: CDR1 DFQATT, CDR2 SNEGSKA (reference sequence). V lost 6 bases and J 0 bases, leaving 16 bases between the germline ends. The CDR3 runs to 15 residues. In nucleotides, the CDR3 is TGCAGTGCCGGAGGGGAACCCCGTAGCACAGATACGCAGTATTTT. As protein: CSAGGEPRSTDTQYF.

In this sample, this clonotype turned up once. V usage is TRBV7-8 and J usage is TRBJ2-3, with 7 bases that match TRBD1. The CDR3 contains 17 residues. Germline V gene data show CDR1 as SGHVS and CDR2 as FQNEAQ. V was clipped by 1 base and J by 2 bases; unmatched bases: 9. CDR3 amino acids: CASSLDPTGDITDTQYF. The CDR3 DNA reads as TGTGCCAGCAGCTTAGATCCTACAGGGGATATCACAGATACGCAGTATTTT.

The rearrangement joins TRBV6-5 to TRBJ1-6, with a possible D match to TRBD1 (6 bases). This CDR3 spans 17 amino acids. V dropped 7 bases and J dropped 5 bases, with 21 bases sitting between them. Germline V gene sequence: CDR1 MNHEY, CDR2 SVGAGI. The CDR3 loop reads CASNSRFGQPNNSPLHF. The CDR3 DNA reads TGTGCCAGCAATTCCCGTTTCGGACAGCCCAATAATTCACCCCTCCACTTT.

V and J are TRBV6-6 and TRBJ1-2, with 10 bases fitting TRBD1. CDR3 size: 14 residues. Germline lookup yields CDR1 MNHNY and CDR2 SVGAGI (reference sequence). V lost 6 bases to trimming and J lost 6 bases; unmatched junction nucleotides: 7. The CDR3 loop reads CASRTTGGIDGYTF. The CDR3 nucleotides are TGTGCCAGCAGGACGACAGGGGGCATCGATGGCTACACCTTC.